This T cell receptor beta chain was identified during a study of long-term antiretroviral therapy in people with HIV. A remark on this clone: Its antigen is undetermined.

Run at survey level, the immunoSEQ assay was version v3.0. Here immunoSEQ multiplex PCR was the method, and the copy in TCRdb shows in-frame clones only, minus some. This table has about 25,000 clones, 80% to 85% appearing once. V shed 3 bases and J shed 8 bases, with 10 bases lying between them. Germline V CDR1 and CDR2: SQVTM, ANQGSEA. The CDR3 runs 11 residues. Study-level findings and limits: Clones that expanded before ART (that is, prior to treatment) dominated the repertoire at all time points. Comparison with controls showed narrower CDR3 length ranges in HIV repertoires.

Without exception, participants with HIV were treated in the United States. The sequencing used unsorted PBMCs, collected 2.9 years after starting antiretroviral therapy. The receptor comes from a man aged 50 to 59 with HIV. The V and J genes are TRBV29-1 and TRBJ1-1; perhaps TRBD1 as D (6 bases). This CDR3 is CSVDRGREAFF. The CDR3 DNA follows: TGCAGCGTTGACAGGGGAAGAGAAGCTTTCTTT. Looking up the rest from reference TRBV29-1 and TRBJ1-1 gives the full variable domain: SAVISQKPSRDICQRGTSLTIQCQVDSQVTMMFWYRQQPGQSLTLIATANQGSEATYESGFVIDKFPISRPNLTFSTLTVSNMSPEDSSIYLCSVDRGREAFFGQGTRLTVV.